The clone carrying this T cell receptor (beta chain) was seen repeatedly, ten times or more. V was shortened by 5 bases and J by 4 bases, with 17 bases between the two germline ends. This CDR3 is 14 amino acids long. Germline CDR1 SQVTM, CDR2 ANQGSEA. Template material for amplifying TCR beta CDR3 regions consisted of RNA transcripts. With the HTBI primer set, the TCR CDR3 went through a first round of RT-PCR. TCRdb re-derived calls from the multiplex PCR reads in MiXCR, one entry per CDR3 protein. The sample records about 520,000 distinct CDR3 sequences, approximately 24% being singletons. These data are taken from a study of T cells in Graves' hyperthyroidism and ophthalmopathy. Clinical symptoms, serum thyroxine, TRAb, thyroid ultrasound and orbital computed tomography established diagnosis.

This rearrangement joins TRBV29-1 to TRBJ1-2, with D unclear. Sequenced material: blood. This TCR derives from a woman in her 30s with Graves' ophthalmopathy. The chain's CDR3 is CSVLGLPGGYGYTF. For the CDR3, the DNA is TGCAGCGTTCTCGGGCTACCTGGTGGCTATGGCTACACCTTC.